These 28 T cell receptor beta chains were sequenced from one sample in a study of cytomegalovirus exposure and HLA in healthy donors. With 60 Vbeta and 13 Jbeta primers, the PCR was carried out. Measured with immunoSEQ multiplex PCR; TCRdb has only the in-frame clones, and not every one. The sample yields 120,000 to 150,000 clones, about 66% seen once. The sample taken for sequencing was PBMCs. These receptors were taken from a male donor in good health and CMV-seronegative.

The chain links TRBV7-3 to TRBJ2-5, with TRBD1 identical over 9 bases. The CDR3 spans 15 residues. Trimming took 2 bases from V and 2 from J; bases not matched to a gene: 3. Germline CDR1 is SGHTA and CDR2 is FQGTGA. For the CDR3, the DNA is TGTGCCAGCAGCTTATTCGGACAGGGGCAAGAGACCCAGTACTTC. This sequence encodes CASSLFGQGQETQYF.

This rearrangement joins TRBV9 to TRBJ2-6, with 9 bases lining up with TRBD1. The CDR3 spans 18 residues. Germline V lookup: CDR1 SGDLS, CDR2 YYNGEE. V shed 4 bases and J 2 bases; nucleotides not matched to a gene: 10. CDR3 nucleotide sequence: TGTGCCAGCAGCTTCAAGGGACAGGGAGCAACTGGGGCCAACGTCCTGACTTTC. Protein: CASSFKGQGATGANVLTF.

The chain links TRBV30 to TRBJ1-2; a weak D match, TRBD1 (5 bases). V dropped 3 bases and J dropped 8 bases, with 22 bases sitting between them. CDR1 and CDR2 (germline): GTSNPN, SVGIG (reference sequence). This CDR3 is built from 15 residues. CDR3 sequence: CAWRSRQSPYGGYTF. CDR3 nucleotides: TGTGCCTGGAGATCAAGACAGTCTCCATATGGGGGCTACACCTTC.

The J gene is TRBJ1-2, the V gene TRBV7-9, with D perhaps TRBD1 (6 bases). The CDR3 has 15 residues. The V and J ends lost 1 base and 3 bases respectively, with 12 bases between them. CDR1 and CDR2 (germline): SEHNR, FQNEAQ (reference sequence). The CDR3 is CASSLVPGEDYGYTF. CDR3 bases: TGTGCCAGCAGCTTAGTGCCAGGGGAAGACTATGGCTACACCTTC.

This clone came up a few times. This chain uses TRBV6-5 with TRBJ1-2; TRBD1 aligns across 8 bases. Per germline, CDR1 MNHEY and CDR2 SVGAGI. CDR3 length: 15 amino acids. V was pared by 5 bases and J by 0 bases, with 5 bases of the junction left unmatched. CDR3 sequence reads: CASSKQGGSNYGYTF. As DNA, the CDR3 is TGTGCCAGCAGTAAACAGGGGGGGTCTAACTATGGCTACACCTTC.

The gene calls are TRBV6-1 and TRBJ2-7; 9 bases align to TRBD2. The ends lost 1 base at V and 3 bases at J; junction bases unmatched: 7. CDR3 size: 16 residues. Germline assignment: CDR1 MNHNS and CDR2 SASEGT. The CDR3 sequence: CASSEVRASGVYEQYF. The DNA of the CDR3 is TGTGCCAGCAGTGAAGTGAGGGCTAGCGGGGTCTACGAGCAGTACTTC.

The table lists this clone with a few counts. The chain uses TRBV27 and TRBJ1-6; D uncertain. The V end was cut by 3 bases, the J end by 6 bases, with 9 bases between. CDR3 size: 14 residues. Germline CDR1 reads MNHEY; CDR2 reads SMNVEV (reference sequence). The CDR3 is CASSLGRANSPLHF. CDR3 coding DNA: TGTGCCAGCAGTTTGGGGAGAGCTAATTCACCCCTCCACTTT.

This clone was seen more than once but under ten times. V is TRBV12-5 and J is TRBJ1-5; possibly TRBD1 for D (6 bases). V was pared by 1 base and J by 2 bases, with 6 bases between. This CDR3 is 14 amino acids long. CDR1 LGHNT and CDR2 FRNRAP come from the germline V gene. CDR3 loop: CASGLGQGNQPQHF. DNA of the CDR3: TGTGCTAGTGGTTTGGGACAGGGCAATCAGCCCCAGCATTTT. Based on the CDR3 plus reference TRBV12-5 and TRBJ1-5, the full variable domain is DARVTQTPRHKVTEMGQEVTMRCQPILGHNTVFWYRQTMMQGLELLAYFRNRAPLDDSGMPKDRFSAEMPDATLATLKIQPSEPRDSAVYFCASGLGQGNQPQHFGDGTRLSIL.

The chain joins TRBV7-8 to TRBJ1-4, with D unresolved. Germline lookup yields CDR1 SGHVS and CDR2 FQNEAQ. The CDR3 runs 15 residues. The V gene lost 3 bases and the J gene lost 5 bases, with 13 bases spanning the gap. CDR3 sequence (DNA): TGTGCCAGCAGCTTGGACGGACTGGGAAATGAAAAACTGTTTTTT. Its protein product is CASSLDGLGNEKLFF.

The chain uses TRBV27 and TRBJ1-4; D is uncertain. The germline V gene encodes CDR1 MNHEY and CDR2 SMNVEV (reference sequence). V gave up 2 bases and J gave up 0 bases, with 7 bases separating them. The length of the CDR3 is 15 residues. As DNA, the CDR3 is TGTGCCAGCAGTTTAGCGGTGTCAACTAATGAAAAACTGTTTTTT. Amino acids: CASSLAVSTNEKLFF.

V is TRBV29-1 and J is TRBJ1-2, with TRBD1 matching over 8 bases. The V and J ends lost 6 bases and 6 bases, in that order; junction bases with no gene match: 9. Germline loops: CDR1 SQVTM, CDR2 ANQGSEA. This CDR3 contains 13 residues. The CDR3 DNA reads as TGCAGCGTCGGAAAGGACAGGGTAAATGGCTACACCTTC. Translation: CSVGKDRVNGYTF.

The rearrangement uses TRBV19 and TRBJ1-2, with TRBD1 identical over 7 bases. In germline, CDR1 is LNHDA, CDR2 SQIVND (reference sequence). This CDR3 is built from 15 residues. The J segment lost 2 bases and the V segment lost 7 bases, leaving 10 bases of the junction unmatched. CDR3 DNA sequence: TGTGCCAGTAAACAGTTTTCGACAGGGAACTATGGCTACACCTTC. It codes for CASKQFSTGNYGYTF.

The CDR3 sequence: CASSPGTPTYGTQYF. The CDR3 DNA reads as TGTGCCAGCAGCCCTGGGACACCCACGTACGGGACCCAGTACTTC. The V gene is TRBV7-8, the J gene TRBJ2-5, with a weak D call TRBD1 (6 bases). V was pared by 5 bases and J by 7 bases, with 20 bases between. The length of the CDR3 is 15 residues. CDR1 SGHVS and CDR2 FQNEAQ come from the germline V gene. Filled out from reference TRBV7-8 and TRBJ2-5, the complete variable domain reads GAGVSQSPRYKVAKRGQDVALRCDPISGHVSLFWYQQALGQGPEFLTYFQNEAQLDKSGLPSDRFFAERPEGSVSTLKIQRTQQEDSAVYLCASSPGTPTYGTQYFGPGTRLLVL.

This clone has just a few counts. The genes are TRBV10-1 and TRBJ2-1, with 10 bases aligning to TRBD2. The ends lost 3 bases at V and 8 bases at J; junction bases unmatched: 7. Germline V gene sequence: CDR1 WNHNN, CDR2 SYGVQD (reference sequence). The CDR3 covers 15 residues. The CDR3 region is CASSERAGGPDEQFF. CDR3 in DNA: TGCGCCAGCAGTGAACGAGCGGGGGGGCCTGATGAGCAGTTCTTC.

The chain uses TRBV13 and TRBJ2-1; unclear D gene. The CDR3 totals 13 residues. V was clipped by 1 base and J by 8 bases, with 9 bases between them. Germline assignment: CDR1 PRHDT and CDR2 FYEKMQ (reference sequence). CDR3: CASSLAATDEQFF. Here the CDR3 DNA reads TGTGCCAGCAGCTTAGCAGCGACCGATGAGCAGTTCTTC.

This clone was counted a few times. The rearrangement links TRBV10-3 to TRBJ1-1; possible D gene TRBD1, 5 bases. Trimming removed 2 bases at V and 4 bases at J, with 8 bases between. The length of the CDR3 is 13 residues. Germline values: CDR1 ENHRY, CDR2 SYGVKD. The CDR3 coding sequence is TGTGCCATCAGTGAGGCCGGGGGCACTGAAGCTTTCTTT. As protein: CAISEAGGTEAFF.

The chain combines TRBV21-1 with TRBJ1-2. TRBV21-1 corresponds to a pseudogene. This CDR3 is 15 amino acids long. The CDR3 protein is CASSKRGGLNYGYTF. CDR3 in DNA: TGTGCCAGCAGCAAAAGGGGGGGGTTAAACTATGGCTACACCTTC.

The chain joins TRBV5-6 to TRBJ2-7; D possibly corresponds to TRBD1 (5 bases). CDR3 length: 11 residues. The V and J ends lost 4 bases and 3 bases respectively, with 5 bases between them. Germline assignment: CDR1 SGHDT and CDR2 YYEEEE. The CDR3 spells CASSRGYEQYF. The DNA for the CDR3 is TGTGCCAGCAGCAGGGGCTACGAGCAGTACTTC.

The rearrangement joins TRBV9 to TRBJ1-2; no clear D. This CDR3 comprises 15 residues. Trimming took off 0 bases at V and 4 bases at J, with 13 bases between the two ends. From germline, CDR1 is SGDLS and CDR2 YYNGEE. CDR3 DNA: TGTGCCAGCAGCGTAGCTTTTCCGGGTAGCTATGGCTACACCTTC. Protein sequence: CASSVAFPGSYGYTF.

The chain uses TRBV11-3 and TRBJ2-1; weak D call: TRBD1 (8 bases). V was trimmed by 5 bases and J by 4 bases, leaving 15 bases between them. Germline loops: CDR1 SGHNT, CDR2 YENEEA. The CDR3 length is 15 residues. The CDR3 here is CASSPNRGGYNEQFF. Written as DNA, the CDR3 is TGTGCCAGCAGCCCTAACAGGGGGGGTTACAATGAGCAGTTCTTC.

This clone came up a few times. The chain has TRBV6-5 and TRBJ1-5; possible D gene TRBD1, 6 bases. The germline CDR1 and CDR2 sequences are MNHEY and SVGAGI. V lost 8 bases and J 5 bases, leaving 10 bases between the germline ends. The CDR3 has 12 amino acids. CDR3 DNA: TGTGCCAGCCGACAGGAGTATCAGCCCCAGCATTTT. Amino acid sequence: CASRQEYQPQHF.

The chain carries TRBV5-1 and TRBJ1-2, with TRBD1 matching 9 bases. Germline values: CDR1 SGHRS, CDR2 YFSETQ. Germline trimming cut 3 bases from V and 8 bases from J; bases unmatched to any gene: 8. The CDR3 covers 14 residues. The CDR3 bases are TGCGCCAGCAGCTCGGGGACAGGGATGGAGGGCTACACCTTC. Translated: CASSSGTGMEGYTF.

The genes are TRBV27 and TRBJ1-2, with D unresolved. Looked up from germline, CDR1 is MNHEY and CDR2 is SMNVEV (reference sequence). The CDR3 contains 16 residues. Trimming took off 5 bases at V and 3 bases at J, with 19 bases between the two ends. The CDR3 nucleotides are TGTGCCAGCAGTCCCACGGAGGGCAAGGTGGACTATGGCTACACCTTC. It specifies CASSPTEGKVDYGYTF.

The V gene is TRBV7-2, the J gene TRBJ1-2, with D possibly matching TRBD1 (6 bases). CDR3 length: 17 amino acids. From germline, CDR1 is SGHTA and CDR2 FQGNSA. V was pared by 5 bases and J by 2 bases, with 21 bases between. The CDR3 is CASSRTATWQTNYGYTF. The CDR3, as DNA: TGTGCCAGCAGCCGGACAGCTACATGGCAGACAAACTATGGCTACACCTTC.

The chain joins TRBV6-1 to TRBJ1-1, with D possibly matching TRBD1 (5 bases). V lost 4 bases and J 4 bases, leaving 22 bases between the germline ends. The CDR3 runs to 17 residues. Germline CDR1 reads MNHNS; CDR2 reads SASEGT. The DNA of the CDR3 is TGTGCCAGCAGTGGATTTGCGGGGCAGAGTTTCGGCACTGAAGCTTTCTTT. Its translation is CASSGFAGQSFGTEAFF.

This CDR3 is CASSFLASGYEQYF. The CDR3 coding sequence is TGTGCCAGCAGTTTTCTAGCCTCAGGATACGAGCAGTACTTC. The chain joins TRBV27 to TRBJ2-7; tentatively, D is TRBD2 (5 bases). V lost 3 bases and J lost 4, with 13 bases in between. Germline-derived CDR1 and CDR2 are MNHEY and SMNVEV (reference sequence). This CDR3 region has 14 residues.

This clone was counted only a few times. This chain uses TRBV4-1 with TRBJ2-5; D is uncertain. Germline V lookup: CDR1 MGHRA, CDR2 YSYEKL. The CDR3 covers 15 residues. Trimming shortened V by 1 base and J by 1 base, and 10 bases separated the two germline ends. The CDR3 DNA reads TGCGCCAGCAGCCAAGGTAACGGGTTCCAAGAGACCCAGTACTTC. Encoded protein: CASSQGNGFQETQYF.

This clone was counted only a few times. This chain's CDR3 is CASSVRRDTEAFF. The CDR3 region has the DNA TGTGCCAGCAGTGTTCGGAGGGACACTGAAGCTTTCTTT. The chain combines TRBV2 with TRBJ1-1; D unresolved. The CDR3 is made up of 13 amino acids. The germline V gene has CDR1 SNHLY and CDR2 FYNNEI. V shed 4 bases and J shed 3 bases, with 9 bases lying between them.